Shown below are 15 T cell receptor beta chains from a single sample sequenced in a study of T cell responses to AZD1222 COVID-19 vaccine. The table came from immunoSEQ multiplex PCR; TCRdb's copy has only in-frame clones and leaves some out. The sample yields 86,000 or so clones, around nine tenths seen once. Material: peripheral blood, obtained on day 0 of MenACWY control vaccination. The receptor set was obtained from an adult in good health.

The V and J genes are TRBV27 and TRBJ1-5; 10 positions match TRBD1. This CDR3 spans 14 amino acids. The V gene end was trimmed by 6 bases and the J gene end by 7 bases; junction bases not matched to a gene: 6. Germline CDR1 reads MNHEY; CDR2 reads SMNVEV (reference sequence). CDR3 amino acids: CASRDGTGDQPQHF. CDR3 DNA: TGTGCCAGCAGGGACGGGACAGGGGACCAGCCCCAGCATTTT.

This clone occurred a few times. DNA of the CDR3: TGTGCCAGCAGCTCCCTTTCGGGCAGGGCGCCCTACGAGCAGTACTTC. Translating gives CASSSLSGRAPYEQYF. This sequence joins TRBV7-2 and TRBJ2-7; tentative D call: TRBD1 (5 bases). V was pared by 4 bases and J by 2 bases, with 18 bases between. Germline CDR1 SGHTA, CDR2 FQGNSA. CDR3 length equals 16 residues. The entire variable domain, with the rest obtained from reference TRBV7-2 and TRBJ2-7, is as follows: GAGVSQSPSNKVTEKGKDVELRCDPISGHTALYWYRQSLGQGLEFLIYFQGNSAPDKSGLPSDRFSAERTGGSVSTLTIQRTQQEDSAVYLCASSSLSGRAPYEQYFGPGTRLTVT.

This clone showed up just a few times. The chain uses TRBV19 and TRBJ2-1; 8 bases align to TRBD2. Per the germline V gene, CDR1 is LNHDA and CDR2 is SQIVND (reference sequence). Germline trimming cut 9 bases from V and 8 bases from J; bases unmatched to any gene: 15. This CDR3 region has 15 residues. The CDR3 DNA sequence: TGTGCCAGCGCCGACCTAACTAGCGGTGGAGATGAGCAGTTCTTC. This codes for CASADLTSGGDEQFF.

The genes are TRBV7-9 and TRBJ1-6; D not certain. The length of the CDR3 is 15 residues. V was trimmed by 10 bases and J by 0 bases, leaving 13 bases between them. Germline CDR1 SEHNR, CDR2 FQNEAQ (reference sequence). The CDR3 sequence is CATQVGSSYNSPLHF. The CDR3, as DNA: TGTGCCACCCAGGTGGGGAGCTCCTATAATTCACCCCTCCACTTT.

V usage is TRBV6-6 and J usage is TRBJ1-1, with unresolved D. Trimming removed 2 bases at V and 0 bases at J, with 10 bases between. Germline lookup yields CDR1 MNHNY and CDR2 SVGAGI (reference sequence). CDR3 length equals 15 residues. The CDR3 region is CASSYRRDMNTEAFF. DNA of the CDR3: TGTGCCAGCAGTTACCGGCGAGACATGAACACTGAAGCTTTCTTT.

The chain employs TRBV19 and TRBJ1-1; no clear D gene. The CDR3 has 13 residues. Germline loops: CDR1 LNHDA, CDR2 SQIVND (reference sequence). The ends were cut back, 2 bases at V and 1 base at J, with 5 bases in the middle. CDR3 region: CASSIHPNTEAFF. The CDR3, as DNA: TGTGCCAGTAGTATACACCCGAACACTGAAGCTTTCTTT.

J is TRBJ1-5 and V is TRBV28, with a weak D call TRBD1 (5 bases). In germline, CDR1 is MDHEN, CDR2 SYDVKM. This CDR3 is built from 17 residues. Between the trimmed V and J ends, which lost 2 bases and 4 bases, there was a span of 18 bases. CDR3 loop: CASSLGSHKRGNQPQHF. CDR3 nucleotides: TGTGCCAGCAGTTTAGGGTCTCATAAAAGGGGAAATCAGCCCCAGCATTTT.

The V gene is TRBV5-6, the J gene TRBJ1-1, with unresolved D. Trimming stripped 4 bases from V and 4 bases from J, with 5 bases between. Germline CDR1 reads SGHDT; CDR2 reads YYEEEE. This CDR3 contains 11 residues. CDR3: CASSHSTEAFF. The CDR3 DNA sequence: TGTGCCAGCAGCCACTCCACTGAAGCTTTCTTT.

The J gene is TRBJ2-7, the V gene TRBV28; 7 bases are shared with TRBD1. V lost 4 bases, J lost 5 bases, and 8 bases stayed unmatched. In germline, CDR1 is MDHEN, CDR2 SYDVKM. The CDR3 spans 14 residues. This CDR3 is CASSYTGVKNEQYF. The CDR3 nucleotides are TGTGCCAGCAGTTATACAGGGGTGAAGAACGAGCAGTACTTC. Full variable domain (missing parts from reference TRBV28 and TRBJ2-7): DVKVTQSSRYLVKRTGEKVFLECVQDMDHENMFWYRQDPGLGLRLIYFSYDVKMKEKGDIPEGYSVSREKKERFSLILESASTNQTSMYLCASSYTGVKNEQYFGPGTRLTVT.

The chain couples TRBV28 to TRBJ2-3; TRBD2 matches at 8 bases. Germline V CDR1 and CDR2: MDHEN, SYDVKM. CDR3 size: 19 residues. The J segment lost 2 bases and the V segment lost 5 bases, leaving 18 bases of the junction unmatched. The CDR3 region is CASSTAGTSKVLDTDTQYF. Here the CDR3 DNA reads TGTGCCAGCAGTACAGCCGGGACTAGTAAAGTGTTGGACACAGATACGCAGTATTTT.

This clone was observed once. The genes are TRBV27 and TRBJ2-1, with D possibly matching TRBD1 (5 bases). There are 13 residues in the CDR3. Germline values: CDR1 MNHEY, CDR2 SMNVEV (reference sequence). V shed 6 bases and J shed 6 bases, with 12 bases lying between them. The CDR3 sequence: CASRSQGTNEQFF. The CDR3 bases are TGTGCCAGCAGGTCGCAGGGTACCAATGAGCAGTTCTTC.

The CDR3 region has the DNA TGTGCCACCAGCACCGGGACTACAAAAGCCAATGAGCAGTTCTTC. The encoded protein is CATSTGTTKANEQFF. The chain is built from TRBV15 and TRBJ2-1, with TRBD2 identical over 7 bases. After removal of 4 bases from V and 6 bases from J, the junction contained 9 bases not matched to a gene. The CDR3 runs to 15 residues. Germline V gene sequence: CDR1 LNHNV, CDR2 YYDKDF (reference sequence). Full variable domain (outside the CDR3, taken from reference TRBV15 and TRBJ2-1): DAMVIQNPRYQVTQFGKPVTLSCSQTLNHNVMYWYQQKSSQAPKLLFHYYDKDFNNEADTPDNFQSRRPNTSFCFLDIRSPGLGDTAMYLCATSTGTTKANEQFFGPGTRLTVL.

The CDR3 nucleotides read TGTGCCAGCAGTTTCCTCCTTGGTGAGCAGTTCTTC. It specifies CASSFLLGEQFF. The chain carries TRBV28 and TRBJ2-1, with D uncertain. Trimming cost V 3 bases and J 9 bases, with 9 bases left between them. Per the germline V gene, CDR1 is MDHEN and CDR2 is SYDVKM. There are 12 residues in the CDR3.

This clone appeared a single time. The CDR3: CASSFGAGGNNSPLHF. The CDR3 DNA reads TGCGCCAGCAGCTTTGGAGCAGGGGGAAATAATTCACCCCTCCACTTT. V is TRBV5-1 and J is TRBJ1-6, with 7 bases fitting TRBD1. The CDR3 is made up of 16 amino acids. Germline V CDR1 and CDR2: SGHRS, YFSETQ. Trimming removed 2 bases from V and 5 bases from J; junction bases left unmatched: 7.

V is TRBV7-3 and J is TRBJ2-7; D gene unclear. This CDR3 region has 12 residues. Trimming removed 8 bases from V and 6 bases from J, with 14 bases in between. Per germline, CDR1 SGHTA and CDR2 FQGTGA. The CDR3 bases are TGTGCCAGCGCCTATGGGGTCGGCGAGCAGTACTTC. Translated: CASAYGVGEQYF.